One sample yielded the 18 T cell receptor beta chains listed below, sequenced in a study of memory CD4+ T cells and cytomegalovirus serostatus. The sort gate was single viable CD3+CD4+CD8-CD45RO+ cells for memory CD4+ T cells. Assay: immunoSEQ multiplex PCR; the TCRdb copy retains only in-frame clones and omits some. The profile covers roughly 49,000 clones, with around four fifths appearing a single time and roughly 0.84% taken by the ten largest. Specimen: memory CD4+ T cells from blood. These receptors came from an adult in good health and CMV-seronegative.

The V gene is TRBV25-1, the J gene TRBJ1-1, with a tentative D call TRBD1 (5 bases). Trimming shortened V by 7 bases and J by 6 bases, and 12 bases separated the two germline ends. The CDR3 length is 12 residues. Per the germline V gene, CDR1 is MGHDK and CDR2 is SYGVNS. CDR3 sequence reads: CASNGRGSEAFF. CDR3 nucleotide sequence: TGTGCCAGCAACGGGAGGGGATCTGAAGCTTTCTTT.

The chain couples TRBV28 to TRBJ1-4; no clear D. Germline assignment: CDR1 MDHEN and CDR2 SYDVKM. The CDR3 contains 15 residues. The V end lost 5 bases, the J end lost 7 bases, and 17 bases lay between the germline ends. CDR3 coding DNA: TGTGCCAGCAGTCCCGCCGGGCCCATGGGTGAAAAACTGTTTTTT. It translates to CASSPAGPMGEKLFF.

This chain joins TRBV6-5 and TRBJ1-3; D call uncertain. V was cut by 6 bases and J by 2 bases, with 8 bases left in between. Germline CDR1 and CDR2: MNHEY and SVGAGI. The CDR3 is 13 residues long. CDR3 DNA sequence: TGTGCCAGCAGCCCCAGGACTGGAAACACCATATATTTT. The encoded protein is CASSPRTGNTIYF.

This clone was seen once. The CDR3 sequence: CSALGGNNEKLFF. For the CDR3, the DNA is TGCAGCGCCCTGGGGGGAAACAATGAAAAACTGTTTTTT. The rearrangement links TRBV29-1 to TRBJ1-4; D is possibly TRBD1 (5 bases). Germline CDR1 SQVTM, CDR2 ANQGSEA. CDR3 length: 13 residues. Trimming shortened V by 7 bases and J by 5 bases, and 14 bases separated the two germline ends.

This clone was seen just once. The chain employs TRBV12-5 and TRBJ2-5; 7 bases align to TRBD2. The V gene's germline CDR1 is LGHNT and CDR2 FRNRAP. J gave up 4 bases and V 4 bases, and 3 bases lay outside the gene matches. This CDR3 region has 13 residues. This CDR3 is CASGWGGGETQYF. The DNA for the CDR3 is TGTGCTAGTGGTTGGGGGGGTGGAGAGACCCAGTACTTC.

The rearrangement joins TRBV23-1 to TRBJ1-1; 9 bases are shared with TRBD1. TRBV23-1 is sorted into the ORF group, with uncertain function. V shed 8 bases, J shed 1 base, and the junction held 8 bases outside the gene matches. The CDR3 sequence is 15 residues long. As DNA, the CDR3 is TGCGCCAGCCTACGACGGGACAGGGCGAACACTGAAGCTTTCTTT. It yields the protein CASLRRDRANTEAFF.

This clone has more than one count but fewer than ten. The CDR3 is CASSDSGRDEQFF. For the CDR3, the DNA is TGTGCCAGCAGTGACTCAGGGAGGGATGAGCAGTTCTTC. The chain has TRBV6-4 and TRBJ2-1; 7 positions match TRBD2. The CDR3 loop spans 13 amino acids. V shed 0 bases, J shed 8 bases, and the junction held 1 base outside the gene matches. Germline CDR1 and CDR2: MRHNA and SNTAGT.

In its sample, this clone was seen once. The J gene is TRBJ1-1, the V gene TRBV6-5; no clear D. Germline values: CDR1 MNHEY, CDR2 SVGAGI. There are 15 residues in the CDR3. Trimming left V 0 bases short and J 10 bases short, with 18 bases between. Here the CDR3 reads CASSYSGRDLVGAFF. Written as DNA, the CDR3 is TGTGCCAGCAGTTACTCAGGCAGAGATCTGGTCGGAGCTTTCTTT.

The chain employs TRBV2 and TRBJ1-4; 8 bases are a match to TRBD1. The V gene end was trimmed by 8 bases and the J gene end by 3 bases; junction bases not matched to a gene: 5. This CDR3 has 14 residues. The germline V gene has CDR1 SNHLY and CDR2 FYNNEI. The CDR3 spells CASRTGWSNEKLFF. The CDR3 DNA is TGTGCCAGCCGGACAGGGTGGTCTAATGAAAAACTGTTTTTT.

The genes are TRBV6-5 and TRBJ2-7; the D gene is possibly TRBD2 (8 bases). This CDR3 has 15 residues. Germline V gene lookup returns CDR1 MNHEY and CDR2 SVGAGI. Trimming stripped 8 bases from V and 2 bases from J, with 19 bases between. DNA for the CDR3: TGTGCCAGCCGCGTAGCGGGACAGACGCCCTACGAGCAGTACTTC. This sequence encodes CASRVAGQTPYEQYF.

V usage is TRBV2 and J usage is TRBJ1-5; a weak D match, TRBD1 (5 bases). Per germline, CDR1 SNHLY and CDR2 FYNNEI. This CDR3 is built from 12 residues. V was clipped by 6 bases and J by 6 bases, with 9 bases between them. The chain's CDR3 is CASSTDSQPQHF. The CDR3 nucleotides read TGTGCCAGCAGCACCGACAGTCAGCCCCAGCATTTT.

This sequence joins TRBV25-1 and TRBJ2-7; D uncertain. With 3 bases removed from V and 3 bases from J, the gap between germline ends came to 3 bases. CDR3 length: 11 amino acids. Germline CDR1 MGHDK, CDR2 SYGVNS. The CDR3 nucleotides are TGTGCCAGCAGTGACCGCTACGAGCAGTACTTC. Translating gives CASSDRYEQYF.

V and J are TRBV19 and TRBJ1-1, with unresolved D. The V end lost 3 bases, the J end lost 12 bases, and 14 bases lay between the germline ends. Germline lookup yields CDR1 LNHDA and CDR2 SQIVND (reference sequence). The CDR3 runs to 12 residues. In DNA form, the CDR3 reads TGTGCCAGTAGTATCTCCCACGAGGGATCTTTCTTT. Protein product: CASSISHEGSFF. Variable domain in full (rest from reference TRBV19 and TRBJ1-1): DGGITQSPKYLFRKEGQNVTLSCEQNLNHDAMYWYRQDPGQGLRLIYYSQIVNDFQKGDIAEGYSVSREKKESFPLTVTSAQKNPTAFYLCASSISHEGSFFGQGTRLTVV.

The chain couples TRBV5-1 to TRBJ1-6, with D possibly being TRBD1 (5 bases). Germline V gene sequence: CDR1 SGHRS, CDR2 YFSETQ. There are 16 residues in the CDR3. V was pared by 4 bases and J by 5 bases, with 16 bases between. CDR3 sequence: CASSTSGRTDNSPLHF. The CDR3 region has the DNA TGCGCCAGCAGCACCTCGGGACGGACCGATAATTCACCCCTCCACTTT.

This sequence joins TRBV28 and TRBJ2-5; no definite D call. Germline-derived CDR1 and CDR2 are MDHEN and SYDVKM. V was shortened by 6 bases and J by 5 bases, with 7 bases between the two germline ends. CDR3 size: 11 residues. The CDR3 sequence: CASRLQETQYF. The DNA for the CDR3 is TGTGCCAGCAGGTTACAGGAGACCCAGTACTTC.

This chain links TRBV9 with TRBJ2-7; 9 positions agree with TRBD1. The CDR3 runs 14 residues. Trimming cost V 2 bases and J 6 bases; bases outside gene matches: 6. Per the germline V gene, CDR1 is SGDLS and CDR2 is YYNGEE. CDR3: CASSVGQGGGEQYF. Written as DNA, the CDR3 is TGTGCCAGCAGCGTGGGACAGGGAGGAGGCGAGCAGTACTTC.

This rearrangement joins TRBV6-1 to TRBJ1-6; no firm D call. From germline, CDR1 is MNHNS and CDR2 SASEGT. The ends were cut back, 8 bases at V and 5 bases at J, with 10 bases in the middle. CDR3 length: 13 amino acids. CDR3 sequence (DNA): TGTGCCAGCCTTACAGTCGATAATTCACCCCTCCACTTT. It codes for CASLTVDNSPLHF.

V gene TRBV19 combines with J gene TRBJ2-2, with a possible D match to TRBD1 (6 bases). In germline, CDR1 is LNHDA, CDR2 SQIVND (reference sequence). This CDR3 comprises 18 residues. Trimming removed 0 bases from V and 1 base from J, with 15 bases in between. The CDR3 coding sequence is TGTGCCAGTAGTATAGATCCGATATGGGGGCTGAACACCGGGGAGCTGTTTTTT. This encodes CASSIDPIWGLNTGELFF.